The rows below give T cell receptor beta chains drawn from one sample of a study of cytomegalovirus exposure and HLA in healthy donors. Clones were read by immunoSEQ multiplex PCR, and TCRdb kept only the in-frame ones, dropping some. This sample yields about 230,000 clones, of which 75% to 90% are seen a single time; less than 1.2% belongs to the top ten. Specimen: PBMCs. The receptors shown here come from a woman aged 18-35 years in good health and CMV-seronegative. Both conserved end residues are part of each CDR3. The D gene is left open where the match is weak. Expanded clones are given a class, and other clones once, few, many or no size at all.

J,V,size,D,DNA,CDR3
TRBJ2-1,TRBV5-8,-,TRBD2,TGTGCCAGCAGCTTGCGGGGGGGCCTCTCCAATGAGCAGTTCTTC,CASSLRGGLSNEQFF
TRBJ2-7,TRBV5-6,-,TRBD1,TGTGCCAGCAGCGCGGGACAGGGGTACCACTTC,CASSAGQGYHF
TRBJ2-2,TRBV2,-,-,TGTGCCAGCAGTGGTCCGGACAGCGATACATATAACGCGAACACCGGGGAGCTGTTTTTT,CASSGPDSDTYNANTGELFF
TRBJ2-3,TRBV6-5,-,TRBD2,TGTGCCAGCAGACCGGGACTAGCTGCCGATACGCAGTATTTT,CASRPGLAADTQYF
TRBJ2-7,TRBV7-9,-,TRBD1,TGTGCCAGCAGCGACCCGGGACAGGGGGCATCCTACGAGCAGTACTTC,CASSDPGQGASYEQYF
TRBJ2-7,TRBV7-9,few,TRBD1,TGTGCCAGCAGCTACGGACAGGGAGGTACCTACGAGCAGTACTTC,CASSYGQGGTYEQYF
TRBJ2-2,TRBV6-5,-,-,TGTGCCAGCAGTTTATCAGGGTTGCACGGGGAGCTGTTTTTT,CASSLSGLHGELFF
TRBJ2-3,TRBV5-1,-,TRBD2,TGCGCCAGCAGCCCCTACGGGACTAACACAGATACGCAGTATTTT,CASSPYGTNTDTQYF
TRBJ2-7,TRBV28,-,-,TGTGCCAGCAGTGCACGGTTCCCCTACGAGCAGTACTTC,CASSARFPYEQYF
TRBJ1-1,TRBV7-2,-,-,TGTGCCAGCAGCTTATTGGGCGGGGGCACTGAAGCTTTCTTT,CASSLLGGGTEAFF
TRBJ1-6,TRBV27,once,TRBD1,TGTGCCAGCAGTTCCTACCTGAGGACAGGGTCGGGTAATTCACCCCTCCACTTT,CASSSYLRTGSGNSPLHF
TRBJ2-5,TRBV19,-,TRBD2,TGTGCCAGTAGTATAGATGGGAGGGAAGAGACCCAGTACTTC,CASSIDGREETQYF
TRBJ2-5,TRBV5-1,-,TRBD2,TGCGCCGGCAGCTTGGGGCTAGCGGGGGTAGAGACCCAGTACTTC,CAGSLGLAGVETQYF
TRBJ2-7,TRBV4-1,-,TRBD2,TGCGCCAGCAGCCAAGGGACTAGCGGGGGGTACTACGAGCAGTACTTC,CASSQGTSGGYYEQYF
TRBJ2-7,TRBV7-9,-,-,TGTGCCAGCAGCTTAGGCGGCACGGAGGGCGAGCAGTACTTC,CASSLGGTEGEQYF
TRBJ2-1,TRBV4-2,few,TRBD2,TGTGCCAGCAGCCAAGGTTGGAGCGGGAGGGCCTCGGGCAATGAGCAGTTCTTC,CASSQGWSGRASGNEQFF
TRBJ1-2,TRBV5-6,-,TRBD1,TGTGCCAGCAGCCTGACAGGGGTCCATGGCTACACCTTC,CASSLTGVHGYTF
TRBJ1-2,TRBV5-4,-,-,TGTGCCAGCAGCTTTCCGGGAAGGAAAGGCTACACCTTC,CASSFPGRKGYTF
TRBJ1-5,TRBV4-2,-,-,TGTGCCAGCAGCCAAGATCCGGGTCCTAATCAGCCCCAGCATTTT,CASSQDPGPNQPQHF
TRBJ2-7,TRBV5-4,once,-,TGTGCCAGCAGCTTGCCCGGGGATGATAACGAGCAGTACTTC,CASSLPGDDNEQYF
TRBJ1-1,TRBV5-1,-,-,TGCGCCAGCAGCTCCCAGGGAAACACTGAAGCTTTCTTT,CASSSQGNTEAFF
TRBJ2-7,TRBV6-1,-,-,TGTGCCAGCAGAGGAGGAGGGACTGCCATTCACGAGCAGTACTTC,CASRGGGTAIHEQYF
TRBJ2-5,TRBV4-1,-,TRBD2,TGCGCCAGCAGCCAAGATCGGTCTAGCGGCTTCAAATGGACCCAGTACTTC,CASSQDRSSGFKWTQYF
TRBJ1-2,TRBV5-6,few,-,TGTGCCAGCAGCTTGGGCGAGAACTATGGCTACACCTTC,CASSLGENYGYTF
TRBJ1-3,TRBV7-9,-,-,TGTGCCAGCAGCTTACTTCGGAAGACAGCTGGAAACACCATATATTTT,CASSLLRKTAGNTIYF
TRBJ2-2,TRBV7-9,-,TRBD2,TGTGCCAGCAGCCCAGGGACTAGCGGGAGAGACATCACCGGGGAGCTGTTTTTT,CASSPGTSGRDITGELFF
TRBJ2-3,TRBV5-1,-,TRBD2,TGCGCCAGCAGCTTTAGCGGGGCCCGCACAGATACGCAGTATTTT,CASSFSGARTDTQYF
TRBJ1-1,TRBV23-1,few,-,TGCGCCAGCAGTCAACCTTCGGAGGGAGCTTTCTTT,CASSQPSEGAFF
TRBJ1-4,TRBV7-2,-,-,TGTGCCAGCAGCTCCCAGGCGGGCTTGGGTAATGAAAAACTGTTTTTT,CASSSQAGLGNEKLFF
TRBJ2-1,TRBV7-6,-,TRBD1,TGTGCCAGCAGCATGGGGCAGGGGGCCAATGAGCAGTTCTTC,CASSMGQGANEQFF
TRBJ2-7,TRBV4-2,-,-,TGTGCCAGCAGCCAAGTTTCAATCCGGGAATTAGGTCTCGAGCAGTACTTC,CASSQVSIRELGLEQYF
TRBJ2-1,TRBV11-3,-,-,TGTGCCAGCAGGCCGGGGGGCGGGGGAAACAATGAGCAGTTCTTC,CASRPGGGGNNEQFF
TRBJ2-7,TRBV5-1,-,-,TGCGCCAGCAGCTTGGGGGGGGTCCGTGGACCACGGGACCTCTACGAGCAGTACTTC,CASSLGGVRGPRDLYEQYF
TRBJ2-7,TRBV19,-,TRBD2,TGTGCCAGTGCTCGGACTAGCGGGTTCTACGAGCAGTACTTC,CASARTSGFYEQYF
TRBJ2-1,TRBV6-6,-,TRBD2,TGTGCCAGCTGGGGGGGACTCCGGGGGAATGAGCAGTTCTTC,CASWGGLRGNEQFF
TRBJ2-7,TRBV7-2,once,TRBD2,TGTGCCAGCAGCTTGAAGACTAGCGGGACCTACGAGCAGTACTTC,CASSLKTSGTYEQYF
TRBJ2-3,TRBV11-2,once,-,TGTGCCAGCAGCTTTCGTTTGGCGGGCTACACAGATACGCAGTATTTT,CASSFRLAGYTDTQYF
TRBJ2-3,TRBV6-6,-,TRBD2,TGTGCCAGCAGACGCGCTCTAGCGGGGGCCACAGATACGCAGTATTTT,CASRRALAGATDTQYF
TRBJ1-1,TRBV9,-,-,TGTGCCAGCAGCCCCGCGGTGAACACTGAAGCTTTCTTT,CASSPAVNTEAFF
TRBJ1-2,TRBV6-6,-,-,TGTGCCAGCAGTCCCCTGGGGGGGGGCTATGGCTACACCTTC,CASSPLGGGYGYTF
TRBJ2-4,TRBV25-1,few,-,TGTGCCAGCCCCCGGAGGCGTCGGGCCAAAAACATTCAGTACTTC,CASPRRRRAKNIQYF
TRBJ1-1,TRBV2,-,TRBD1,TGTGCCAGCAGGGACAGGGTCAGGAACACTGAAGCTTTCTTT,CASRDRVRNTEAFF
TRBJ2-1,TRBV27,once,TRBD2,TGTGCCAGCAGTTTGAGTCCGGGACAAGTCGCTTCGGGACTAGCGGAGAGAGGGATTCATGAGCAGTTCTTC,CASSLSPGQVASGLAERGIHEQFF
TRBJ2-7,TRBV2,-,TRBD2,TGTGCCAGCAGGGAGCGGGAGCGAACCTACGAGCAGTACTTC,CASRERERTYEQYF
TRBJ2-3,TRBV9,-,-,TGTGCCAGCAGATCGGGAGCGGCAGATACGCAGTATTTT,CASRSGAADTQYF
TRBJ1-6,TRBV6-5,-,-,TGTGCCAGCAGTTACTCGACAGTTAATTCACCCCTCCACTTT,CASSYSTVNSPLHF
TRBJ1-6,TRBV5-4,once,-,TGTGCCATTTCGGACAGACCCTATAATTCACCCCTCCACTTT,CAISDRPYNSPLHF
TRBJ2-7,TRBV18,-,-,TGTGCCAGCTCACCAAAAGACAGGCCCTCCTACGAGCAGTACTTC,CASSPKDRPSYEQYF
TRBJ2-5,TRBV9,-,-,TGTGCCAGCAGCGTAGTCGGGGGGACCCAGTACTTC,CASSVVGGTQYF
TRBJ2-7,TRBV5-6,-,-,TGTGCCAGCAGCCCGTCAGGGGAGTACGAGCAGTACTTC,CASSPSGEYEQYF
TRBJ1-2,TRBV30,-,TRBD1,TGTGCCTGGAGTGAGAAGAACAGGGGGGGGAACTATGGCTACACCTTC,CAWSEKNRGGNYGYTF